This T cell receptor (beta chain) appears in the sequencing data of a study of graft-versus-host responses after intestinal transplantation. TCRdb's copy holds only in-frame clones and misses some; the assay was immunoSEQ multiplex PCR. The table includes some 90,000 clones, 85% to 95% detected once. The V gene end was trimmed by 4 bases and the J gene end by 4 bases; junction bases not matched to a gene: 7. The CDR3 extends over 15 amino acids. CDR1 and CDR2 from the germline V gene are SGHRS and YFSETQ. Concerning this clone: Its antigen is still unknown.

The sequencing here drew on unstimulated CD8+ T cells sorted from spleen or lymph node cells, taken before transplant. The gene calls are TRBV5-1 and TRBJ2-5, with 10 nucleotides matching TRBD2. The sequence was obtained from a human donor who was the organ donor for an intestinal transplant. The DNA for the CDR3 is TGCGCCAGCAGCCGTGGGACTAGCGCTGGAGAGACCCAGTACTTC. Translated, it gives CASSRGTSAGETQYF. Looking up the rest from reference TRBV5-1 and TRBJ2-5 gives the full variable domain: KAGVTQTPRYLIKTRGQQVTLSCSPISGHRSVSWYQQTPGQGLQFLFEYFSETQRNKGNFPGRFSGRQFSNSRSEMNVSTLELGDSALYLCASSRGTSAGETQYFGPGTRLLVL.